These 13 T cell receptor beta chains were sequenced from one sample in a study of T cell changes during pregnancy in multiple sclerosis. Using immunoSEQ multiplex PCR, the repertoire was profiled, and TCRdb retains in-frame clones only, with some absent. Here the sample spans roughly 40,000 clones, around 84% being singletons. The specimen was CD4+ T cells from peripheral blood mononuclear cells, collected before pregnancy. The receptors here all came from a female donor with multiple sclerosis, enrolled in a pregnancy study.

The chain carries TRBV19 and TRBJ2-5; TRBD2 aligns across 16 bases. Germline loops: CDR1 LNHDA, CDR2 SQIVND (reference sequence). This CDR3 comprises 18 residues. V dropped 5 bases and J dropped 0; count of bases not matched to a gene: 6. The CDR3: CASSPGLAGGMYQETQYF. In nucleotides, the CDR3 is TGTGCCAGTAGTCCGGGACTAGCGGGGGGGATGTACCAAGAGACCCAGTACTTC.

The rearrangement joins TRBV6-6 to TRBJ2-2; 8 bases align to TRBD1. The CDR3 is 15 residues long. Germline V gene sequence: CDR1 MNHNY, CDR2 SVGAGI (reference sequence). V was pared by 2 bases and J by 6 bases, with 5 bases of the junction left unmatched. The CDR3 here is CASSYTDRGPGELFF. The CDR3 region has the DNA TGTGCCAGCAGTTACACAGACAGGGGCCCCGGGGAGCTGTTTTTT.

This clone was seen more than once but under ten times. The genes are TRBV5-1 and TRBJ2-5, with 7 bases that match TRBD1. V trimming: 3 bases; J trimming: 1 base; junction bases outside the gene matches: 6. The CDR3 is 15 residues long. Germline lookup yields CDR1 SGHRS and CDR2 YFSETQ. The CDR3 loop is CASSWTGTVQETQYF. CDR3 DNA: TGCGCCAGCAGCTGGACCGGGACAGTCCAAGAGACCCAGTACTTC.

This rearrangement joins TRBV5-4 to TRBJ1-5; TRBD1 is a possible D gene (5 bases). V was clipped by 2 bases and J by 1 base, with 13 bases between them. CDR1 is SGHNT and CDR2 is YYREEE in the germline V gene (reference sequence). CDR3 length: 16 residues. The CDR3 sequence: CASSFSPGLSNQPQHF. In DNA, the CDR3 is TGTGCCAGCAGCTTTTCCCCGGGACTGAGCAATCAGCCCCAGCATTTT.

The rearrangement joins TRBV9 to TRBJ2-1; 7 bases are shared with TRBD1. Germline values: CDR1 SGDLS, CDR2 YYNGEE. Trimming took 0 bases from V and 4 from J; bases not matched to a gene: 4. CDR3 length equals 15 residues. Here the CDR3 reads CASSVGGGSYNEQFF. CDR3 bases: TGTGCCAGCAGCGTAGGAGGGGGCTCTTACAATGAGCAGTTCTTC.

The rearrangement uses TRBV27 and TRBJ1-1; 9 bases line up with TRBD1. CDR1 and CDR2 from the germline V gene are MNHEY and SMNVEV (reference sequence). J was trimmed by 5 bases and V by 2 bases; bases with no gene match: 9. The CDR3 sequence is 16 residues long. CDR3 loop: CASSLPPDRGGTEAFF. The CDR3 DNA is TGTGCCAGCAGTTTACCGCCCGACAGGGGGGGTACTGAAGCTTTCTTT.

This clone was seen repeatedly, ten times or more. This sample includes further DNA sequences coding for the same CDR3. V gene TRBV5-6 combines with J gene TRBJ1-1, with 7 positions matching TRBD1. Germline V gives CDR1 SGHDT, CDR2 YYEEEE. This CDR3 spans 16 amino acids. The junction had 6 bases not matched to a gene; V was cut back by 0 bases and J by 1 base. CDR3 sequence (DNA): TGTGCCAGCAGCTTGGCACCGGGACAGTGGAACACTGAAGCTTTCTTT. Translated, it gives CASSLAPGQWNTEAFF.

This clone showed up just once. The CDR3 sequence: CASSPGRGDQLNTEAFF. The CDR3 DNA reads as TGCGCCAGCAGCCCGGGGAGGGGGGACCAGCTGAACACTGAAGCTTTCTTT. V usage is TRBV5-1 and J usage is TRBJ1-1; D is perhaps TRBD1 (6 bases). This CDR3 comprises 17 residues. CDR1 SGHRS and CDR2 YFSETQ come from the germline V gene. Trimming stripped 4 bases from V and 0 bases from J, with 19 bases between. Using reference TRBV5-1 and TRBJ1-1 for the parts outside the CDR3, the full variable domain is KAGVTQTPRYLIKTRGQQVTLSCSPISGHRSVSWYQQTPGQGLQFLFEYFSETQRNKGNFPGRFSGRQFSNSRSEMNVSTLELGDSALYLCASSPGRGDQLNTEAFFGQGTRLTVV.

This chain joins TRBV5-5 and TRBJ2-3; TRBD1 aligns across 10 bases. Unmatched junction bases numbered 8, after V lost 4 bases and J lost 6 bases. Germline CDR1 and CDR2: SGHKS and YYEKEE (reference sequence). This CDR3 has 15 residues. The CDR3 reads CASSASGTGDDTQYF. Written as DNA, the CDR3 is TGTGCCAGCAGCGCCTCCGGGACAGGGGACGATACGCAGTATTTT.

The V gene is TRBV4-2, the J gene TRBJ1-2, with 7 positions matching TRBD1. From germline, CDR1 is LGHNA and CDR2 YNFKEQ. V gave up 3 bases and J gave up 2 bases; unmatched junction bases: 9. This CDR3 is built from 16 residues. The CDR3 loop reads CASSQVPGQLNYGYTF. The CDR3 nucleotides are TGTGCCAGCAGCCAGGTACCGGGACAGCTGAACTATGGCTACACCTTC.

This clone was observed once. This chain connects TRBV13 to TRBJ2-3, with 11 nucleotides matching TRBD2. J was trimmed by 2 bases and V by 2 bases; bases with no gene match: 15. This CDR3 comprises 20 residues. Germline V gene lookup returns CDR1 PRHDT and CDR2 FYEKMQ (reference sequence). The CDR3 nucleotides are TGTGCCAGCAGCTTATCGTTCTTTAGCGGGAGGGAGGACTTCACAGATACGCAGTATTTT. It codes for CASSLSFFSGREDFTDTQYF. Full variable domain (outside the CDR3, taken from reference TRBV13 and TRBJ2-3): AAGVIQSPRHLIKEKRETATLKCYPIPRHDTVYWYQQGPGQDPQFLISFYEKMQSDKGSIPDRFSAQQFSDYHSELNMSSLELGDSALYFCASSLSFFSGREDFTDTQYFGPGTRLTVL.

V and J are TRBV2 and TRBJ2-5; 13 positions agree with TRBD2. Germline-derived CDR1 and CDR2 are SNHLY and FYNNEI. With V trimmed by 6 bases and J by 9 bases, 10 bases remained unmatched. This CDR3 region has 15 residues. In nucleotides, the CDR3 is TGTGCCAGCAGCCCGGGGACTAGCGGGGTCGTGGCCCAGTACTTC. Protein: CASSPGTSGVVAQYF.

The CDR3: CASSSTDGGTVSSYEQYF. The CDR3 DNA sequence: TGTGCCAGCAGCTCAACGGATGGCGGTACCGTCAGCTCCTACGAGCAGTACTTC. The chain is built from TRBV7-6 and TRBJ2-7; D remains unclear. CDR1 and CDR2 from the germline V gene are SGHVS and FNYEAQ. The V gene lost 4 bases and the J gene lost 0 bases, with 22 bases spanning the gap. This CDR3 is built from 18 residues. Based on the CDR3 plus reference TRBV7-6 and TRBJ2-7, the full variable domain is GAGVSQSPRYKVTKRGQDVALRCDPISGHVSLYWYRQALGQGPEFLTYFNYEAQQDKSGLPNDRFSAERPEGSISTLTIQRTEQRDSAMYRCASSSTDGGTVSSYEQYFGPGTRLTVT.